The rows below give T cell receptor beta chains drawn from one sample of a study of CD8+ T cells in alopecia areata. The data were produced by immunoSEQ multiplex PCR, yet TCRdb's version contains in-frame clones alone and is incomplete. The table lists 180,000 or so clones, roughly 53% of them singletons, with about 10% in the top ten. Material: CD8+ T cells sorted from blood, obtained at week 24, from a patient treated with tofacitinib. Every receptor here comes from a human donor with alopecia areata. The CDR3 runs from the conserved cysteine through the conserved F or W.

j_call v_call cdr3_aa
TRBJ1-2 TRBV29-1 CSVEDNGPHYGYTF
TRBJ2-5 TRBV27 CASSPLGGRETQYF
- TRBV29-1 CSVEDGTYEQYF
TRBJ2-7 TRBV27 CASSLSTGASSYEQYF
TRBJ2-7 TRBV5-1 CASSLNRGYEQYF
TRBJ2-3 TRBV5-6 CASSSGLVTDTQYF
TRBJ1-2 TRBV5-8 CASNHRTYNYGYTF
TRBJ2-6 TRBV6-1 CASQDRNSGANVLTF
TRBJ2-7 TRBV29-1 CSVEEPDRLYEQYF
TRBJ1-1 TRBV9 CASSVGETGVFPEAFF
TRBJ2-7 TRBV5-1 CASSIKGQNYEQYF
TRBJ2-7 TRBV30 CAWSVGQGAYEQYF
TRBJ2-3 TRBV11-3 CASSLEPGISTDTQYF
TRBJ2-1 TRBV4-3 CASSQDRNVYNEQFF
TRBJ2-2 TRBV29-1 CSVVTGGPGELFF
TRBJ1-5 TRBV5-1 CASSQGTGGTEPQHF
TRBJ2-3 TRBV9 CASSVETSGGDTQYF
TRBJ2-7 TRBV4-1 CASSHGGFYEQYF
TRBJ2-2 TRBV6-6 CASARDSGGELFF
TRBJ1-6 TRBV30 CAWKSGRGAYNSPLHF
TRBJ2-3 TRBV2 CASSGGDRPRASTDTQYF
TRBJ1-6 TRBV27 CASGPVSGGFPPIHF
TRBJ2-1 TRBV14 CASRDILYNEQFF
TRBJ2-3 TRBV7-6 CASSLLLAGTDTQYF
TRBJ2-3 TRBV6-6 CASRRLAGGAGDTQYF
TRBJ2-2 TRBV7-6 CASSTGAPDLFTGELFF
TRBJ1-6 TRBV4-3 CASSQDRQTNSPLHF
TRBJ1-4 TRBV2 CASSEDDGEKLFF
TRBJ2-7 TRBV6-5 CASSYSRGEATYEQYF